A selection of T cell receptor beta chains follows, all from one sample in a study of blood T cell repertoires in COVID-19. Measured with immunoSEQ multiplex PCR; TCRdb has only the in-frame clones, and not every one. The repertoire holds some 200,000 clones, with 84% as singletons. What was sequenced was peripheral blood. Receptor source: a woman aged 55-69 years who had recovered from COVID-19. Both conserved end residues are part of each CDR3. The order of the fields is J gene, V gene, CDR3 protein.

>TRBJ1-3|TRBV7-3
CASSTDRALDGNTIYF
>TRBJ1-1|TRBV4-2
CASSQVGGSNEAFF
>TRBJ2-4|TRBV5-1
CASSLGRQNIQYF
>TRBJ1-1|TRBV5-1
CASSSTGQSMFFF
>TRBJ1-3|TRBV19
CASSSQGAGGNTIYF
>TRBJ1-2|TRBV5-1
CASSLGAGTENNHF
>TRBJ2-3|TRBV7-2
CASSFGPTGPGYF
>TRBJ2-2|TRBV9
CASSVGRSANTGELFF
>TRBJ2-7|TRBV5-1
CASSLDGRGEQYF
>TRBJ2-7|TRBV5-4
CASSLEGAYNEQYF
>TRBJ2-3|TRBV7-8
CASSSFTSDTQYF
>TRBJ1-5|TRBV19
CASSRTGGGGLGNQPQHF
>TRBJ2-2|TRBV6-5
CASSYSGREVTGELFF
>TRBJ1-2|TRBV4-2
CASSQEVRGAYYGYTF
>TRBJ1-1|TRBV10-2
CASSGQGATEAFF
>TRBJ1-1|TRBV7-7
CASSLGPDTEAFF
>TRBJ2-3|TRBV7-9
CASRGLAGTDTQYF
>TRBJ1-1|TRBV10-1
CASSEYGGAEAFF
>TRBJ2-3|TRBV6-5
CASSYWGATDTQYF
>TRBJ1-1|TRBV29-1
CSGRGGMNTEAFF
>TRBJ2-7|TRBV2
CASSDDGGYEQYF
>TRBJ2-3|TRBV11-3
CASSLTLAGDTDTQYF
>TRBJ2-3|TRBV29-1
CSAEGLLGDTQYF
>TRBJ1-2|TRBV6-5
CASSYSKYGTNYGYTF
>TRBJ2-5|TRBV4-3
CASSSSRSVQETQYF
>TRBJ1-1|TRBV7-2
CASSLTATEAFF
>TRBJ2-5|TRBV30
CACPGQDQETQYF
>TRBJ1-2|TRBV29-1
CSAPRSRGGAEGYTF
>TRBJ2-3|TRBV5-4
CASSLRGLAGGPDTQYF
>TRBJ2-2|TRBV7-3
CASSLTTSTGELFF
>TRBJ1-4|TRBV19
CASSTWTEQNEKLFF
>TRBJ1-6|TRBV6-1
CASSDPGVAEFPYNSPLHF